The 8 T cell receptor beta chains below were found in one sample sequenced in a study of blood T cells in healthy people across ages. Sample-barcoded 5' priming and a J-beta primer mix drove a second PCR of roughly 6 to 12 cycles. TCRdb called the 5' RACE reads again in MiXCR, with one record for every CDR3 protein. The table records about 1,500,000 distinct CDR3 sequences, 42% of them present only once. What was sequenced was blood. All receptors derive from a woman aged 18-29 years in good health.

This sequence joins TRBV20-1 and TRBJ2-7, with D maybe TRBD1 (7 bases). Germline CDR1 and CDR2: DFQATT and SNEGSKA (reference sequence). The CDR3 covers 13 residues. Deletions cut 6 bases from V and 7 bases from J, with 19 bases between. The CDR3 spells CSAKSGGYNEQYF. The CDR3 DNA reads TGCAGTGCCAAGTCAGGGGGGTACAATGAGCAGTACTTC.

This chain joins TRBV11-2 and TRBJ2-7; unclear D gene. The CDR3 is made up of 17 amino acids. Germline V gene lookup returns CDR1 SGHAT and CDR2 FQNNGV. Deletions cut 1 base from V and 2 bases from J, with 18 bases between. In DNA form, the CDR3 reads TGTGCCAGCAGCTTAGTTGGCACGCGGTTTGGCCCCTACGAGCAGTACTTC. This translates into CASSLVGTRFGPYEQYF.

V usage is TRBV7-9 and J usage is TRBJ2-4; 7 nucleotides align to TRBD1. Germline CDR1 and CDR2: SEHNR and FQNEAQ (reference sequence). The CDR3 is made up of 19 amino acids. V lost 5 bases, J lost 1 base, and 17 bases stayed unmatched. Here the CDR3 reads CASSTLRTGRADAKNIQYF. DNA of the CDR3: TGTGCCAGCAGCACCCTCCGGACAGGCCGCGCGGATGCCAAAAACATTCAGTACTTC.

The genes are TRBV10-3 and TRBJ1-1; a possible D gene is TRBD1 (5 bases). The CDR3 has 14 residues. Deletions cut 4 bases from V and 1 base from J, with 10 bases between. Germline CDR1 ENHRY, CDR2 SYGVKD. In nucleotides, the CDR3 is TGTGCCATCAGTGCTGGACAACAGAACACTGAAGCTTTCTTT. It is translated as CAISAGQQNTEAFF.

This clonotype was recorded a few times. The chain links TRBV5-1 to TRBJ2-7; unclear D gene. Germline-derived CDR1 and CDR2 are SGHRS and YFSETQ. V was shortened by 3 bases and J by 3 bases, with 7 bases between the two germline ends. The CDR3 length is 12 residues. The CDR3 protein is CASSWNGYEQYF. For the CDR3, the DNA is TGCGCCAGCAGCTGGAACGGCTACGAGCAGTACTTC.

This clonotype was counted between two and nine times. J is TRBJ1-2 and V is TRBV4-1; tentatively, D is TRBD1 (5 bases). The germline V and J ends were trimmed by 0 bases and 4 bases, with 6 bases remaining between them. The germline V gene encodes CDR1 MGHRA and CDR2 YSYEKL. The CDR3 has 13 residues. CDR3 sequence (DNA): TGCGCCAGCAGCCAAGAGGGGGTCTATGGCTACACCTTC. Its protein product is CASSQEGVYGYTF.

This clonotype was recorded a few times. The V and J genes are TRBV20-1 and TRBJ2-1; 7 bases match TRBD1. The J segment lost 5 bases and the V segment lost 5 bases, leaving 18 bases of the junction unmatched. The CDR3 has 17 residues. The V gene's germline CDR1 is DFQATT and CDR2 SNEGSKA (reference sequence). CDR3 coding DNA: TGCAGTGCTGACAATCTCCGGAGACAGGGCTTCAACAATGAGCAGTTCTTC. This encodes CSADNLRRQGFNNEQFF.

This clonotype was counted between two and nine times. This chain connects TRBV10-3 to TRBJ1-1, with 9 bases identical to TRBD1. V lost 1 base to trimming and J lost 2 bases; unmatched junction nucleotides: 5. This CDR3 region has 16 residues. From germline, CDR1 is ENHRY and CDR2 SYGVKD. For the CDR3, the DNA is TGTGCCATCAGTGAGTGGGACAGGGTAGTTAACACTGAAGCTTTCTTT. Protein product: CAISEWDRVVNTEAFF.